This T cell receptor beta chain was captured by sequencing in a study of glioma-infiltrating T cells. This CDR3 has 14 amino acids. The V and J ends lost 5 bases and 0 bases respectively, with 10 bases between them. Germline V gives CDR1 SEHNR, CDR2 FQNEAQ (reference sequence). The iRepertoire nested amplicon-rescue multiplex PCR amplified TCR alpha and beta CDR3s from RNA. TCRdb called the multiplex PCR reads again in MiXCR, with one record for every CDR3 protein. The table shows under 150,000 distinct CDR3 sequences, with more than 20% occurring only once. Study results and caveats: Very few CDR3 sequences were shared between tissue and blood. Tissue-blood divergence was below expectation in non-neoplastic patients, above in gliomas.

This clonotype has at least ten counts. As yet, its antigen is unknown. Material: glioma tissue, nonneoplastic brain tissue, or PBMCs (not recorded which). The chain joins TRBV7-9 to TRBJ2-5; unclear D gene. The source of this sequence is a human donor with low-grade glioma or glioblastoma, undergoing nonglioma brain surgery, or in good health (not recorded which). CDR3 nucleotide sequence: TGTGCCAGCAGCCTCTTGACAAACCAAGAGACCCAGTACTTC. Translating it yields CASSLLTNQETQYF.